Below are 21 T cell receptor beta chains sequenced from a single sample in a study of T cells in localized non-small cell lung cancer. The data were produced by immunoSEQ multiplex PCR, yet TCRdb's version contains in-frame clones alone and is incomplete. The table includes 70,000 to 75,000 clones, roughly 80% detected once. The source was peripheral blood, collected before any cancer treatment. The receptors come from a female donor at least 60 years old with stage I lung adenocarcinoma.

The gene calls are TRBV6-6 and TRBJ1-6, with D perhaps matching TRBD1 (6 bases). Germline V lookup: CDR1 MNHNY, CDR2 SVGAGI (reference sequence). This CDR3 region has 15 residues. The V gene lost 0 bases and the J gene lost 7 bases, with 10 bases spanning the gap. CDR3 coding DNA: TGTGCCAGCAGTTACTCGTGGCAGGGGAATTCACCCCTCCACTTT. This encodes CASSYSWQGNSPLHF.

This chain joins TRBV6-5 and TRBJ1-3; 10 nucleotides agree with TRBD1. V trimming: 0 bases; J trimming: 6 bases; junction bases outside the gene matches: 5. Germline V lookup: CDR1 MNHEY, CDR2 SVGAGI. This CDR3 region has 16 residues. Written as DNA, the CDR3 is TGTGCCAGCAGTTACTCTGAAGGGACAGGGGCAAACACCATATATTTT. Amino acids: CASSYSEGTGANTIYF.

This rearrangement joins TRBV5-1 to TRBJ2-1; D call uncertain. CDR1 SGHRS and CDR2 YFSETQ come from the germline V gene. This CDR3 is 13 amino acids long. V was clipped by 0 bases and J by 6 bases, with 7 bases between them. CDR3 protein: CASSLGPVNEQFF. CDR3 DNA sequence: TGCGCCAGCAGCTTGGGGCCTGTCAATGAGCAGTTCTTC.

The CDR3 spells CASSLRRGQGNTEAFF. CDR3 in DNA: TGTGCCAGCAGTTTACGCCGGGGTCAGGGGAACACTGAAGCTTTCTTT. The V call is TRBV27, the J call TRBJ1-1; possibly TRBD1 for D (5 bases). CDR3 length equals 16 residues. V lost 2 bases and J 1 base, leaving 14 bases between the germline ends. Germline V gives CDR1 MNHEY, CDR2 SMNVEV (reference sequence).

A single count supports this clone. The rearrangement links TRBV7-2 to TRBJ2-2; possibly TRBD1 or TRBD2 for D (5 bases each). V was cut by 1 base and J by 5 bases, with 8 bases left in between. Germline assignment: CDR1 SGHTA and CDR2 FQGNSA. The CDR3 spans 14 residues. This chain's CDR3 is CASSLGGKTGELFF. The CDR3 bases are TGTGCCAGCAGCTTAGGGGGGAAGACCGGGGAGCTGTTTTTT.

This chain uses TRBV19 with TRBJ1-4; unclear D gene. The CDR3 contains 14 residues. V lost 4 bases and J lost 6, with 12 bases in between. The germline CDR1 and CDR2 sequences are LNHDA and SQIVND (reference sequence). CDR3 amino acids: CASSTGPSYEKLFF. CDR3 nucleotides: TGTGCCAGTAGTACCGGGCCGTCCTATGAAAAACTGTTTTTT.

This rearrangement joins TRBV9 to TRBJ1-4, with TRBD1 as a possible D gene (5 bases). CDR1 and CDR2 (germline): SGDLS, YYNGEE. Trimming pared 4 bases from V and 4 bases from J, leaving 11 bases between. CDR3 size: 14 residues. The CDR3 DNA is TGTGCCAGCAGCTCAGGGCCCAATAATGAAAAACTGTTTTTT. As protein: CASSSGPNNEKLFF.

The rearrangement links TRBV5-1 to TRBJ2-3, with a weak D call TRBD1 (5 bases). CDR1 and CDR2 (germline): SGHRS, YFSETQ. The CDR3 is made up of 14 amino acids. Trimming stripped 0 bases from V and 0 bases from J, with 5 bases between. CDR3 sequence (DNA): TGCGCCAGCAGCTTGGACAGGAGCACAGATACGCAGTATTTT. This translates into CASSLDRSTDTQYF.

The chain combines TRBV6-5 with TRBJ2-5, with TRBD2 identical over 8 bases. J was trimmed by 4 bases and V by 2 bases; bases with no gene match: 3. This CDR3 spans 14 amino acids. Germline V gene lookup returns CDR1 MNHEY and CDR2 SVGAGI. CDR3 coding DNA: TGTGCCAGCAGTTACCATCTAGCGGGAGAGACCCAGTACTTC. This codes for CASSYHLAGETQYF.

Only one count was recorded for this clone. The chain joins TRBV27 to TRBJ2-3; the D is unclear. The CDR3 totals 13 residues. In germline, CDR1 is MNHEY, CDR2 SMNVEV (reference sequence). The V and J ends lost 7 bases and 6 bases respectively, with 14 bases between them. Written as DNA, the CDR3 is TGTGCCAGCATCGAGGTTGGGTGGGATACGCAGTATTTT. It specifies CASIEVGWDTQYF.

V and J are TRBV13 and TRBJ2-1; possibly TRBD1 for D (6 bases). Trimming removed 0 bases at V and 8 bases at J, with 14 bases between. This CDR3 spans 15 amino acids. Per germline, CDR1 PRHDT and CDR2 FYEKMQ (reference sequence). The CDR3 protein is CASSLGQTGWDEQFF. In DNA form, the CDR3 reads TGTGCCAGCAGCTTAGGACAGACAGGATGGGATGAGCAGTTCTTC.

The chain employs TRBV5-1 and TRBJ2-3; TRBD2 might be the D (5 bases). V lost 4 bases and J lost 4, with 7 bases in between. The germline CDR1 and CDR2 sequences are SGHRS and YFSETQ. This CDR3 is 12 amino acids long. CDR3 loop: CASSTEADTQYF. The CDR3 DNA is TGCGCCAGCAGCACGGAGGCAGATACGCAGTATTTT.

The gene calls are TRBV7-2 and TRBJ2-5; D is perhaps TRBD2 (6 bases). The germline gives CDR1 SGHTA, CDR2 FQGNSA. The CDR3 spans 13 residues. V lost 7 bases and J 5 bases, leaving 14 bases between the germline ends. The CDR3 loop reads CASNPGAGETQYF. DNA of the CDR3: TGTGCCAGCAACCCCGGGGCGGGGGAGACCCAGTACTTC.

The rearrangement links TRBV2 to TRBJ2-7, with a weak D call TRBD2 (6 bases). The CDR3 loop spans 13 amino acids. The germline V and J ends were trimmed by 7 bases and 7 bases, with 17 bases remaining between them. CDR1 SNHLY and CDR2 FYNNEI come from the germline V gene. The CDR3 protein is CASNGGHGREQYF. The DNA of the CDR3 is TGTGCCAGCAACGGGGGTCACGGGCGGGAGCAGTACTTC. Drawing the rest from reference TRBV2 and TRBJ2-7, the complete variable domain is EPEVTQTPSHQVTQMGQEVILRCVPISNHLYFYWYRQILGQKVEFLVSFYNNEISEKSEIFDDQFSVERPDGSNFTLKIRSTKLEDSAMYFCASNGGHGREQYFGPGTRLTVT.

The chain links TRBV2 to TRBJ1-2, with D unclear. The CDR3 loop spans 11 amino acids. Trimming removed 7 bases from V and 3 bases from J, with 6 bases in between. In germline, CDR1 is SNHLY, CDR2 FYNNEI. The CDR3: CASNPDYGYTF. The CDR3 nucleotides read TGTGCCAGCAATCCCGACTATGGCTACACCTTC.

The rearrangement links TRBV28 to TRBJ2-5; D unclear. V was trimmed by 1 base and J by 2 bases, leaving 5 bases between them. The CDR3 extends over 13 amino acids. From germline, CDR1 is MDHEN and CDR2 SYDVKM. The CDR3 coding sequence is TGTGCCAGCAGTTTATTGAGTCAAGAGACCCAGTACTTC. Its translation is CASSLLSQETQYF.

V usage is TRBV2 and J usage is TRBJ2-5; 7 nucleotides agree with TRBD2. The CDR3 is made up of 17 amino acids. With V trimmed by 5 bases and J by 4 bases, 16 bases remained unmatched. CDR1 and CDR2 from the germline V gene are SNHLY and FYNNEI. CDR3 coding DNA: TGTGCCAGCAGTCAATCGTTAAGACTAGCTGTAGGAGAGACCCAGTACTTC. This sequence encodes CASSQSLRLAVGETQYF.

J is TRBJ2-1 and V is TRBV9; 8 bases match TRBD2. From germline, CDR1 is SGDLS and CDR2 YYNGEE. V shed 3 bases and J 9 bases; nucleotides not matched to a gene: 17. This CDR3 region has 17 residues. CDR3 nucleotides: TGTGCCAGCAGCGCCTACTGGACTAGCTCCCCGGGCGGTGAGCAGTTCTTC. Amino acids: CASSAYWTSSPGGEQFF.

This chain joins TRBV7-3 and TRBJ2-1; 10 positions match TRBD1. The CDR3 has 16 residues. The germline gives CDR1 SGHTA, CDR2 FQGTGA. Losses at the gene ends were 5 bases for V and 2 bases for J; bases not matched to a gene: 6. CDR3 amino acids: CASSLTGGSAYNEQFF. In DNA, the CDR3 is TGTGCCAGCAGCCTGACAGGGGGCTCGGCCTACAATGAGCAGTTCTTC.

A single count supports this clone. The chain employs TRBV5-1 and TRBJ2-7, with TRBD1 matching over 7 bases. CDR3 length: 14 amino acids. Per the germline V gene, CDR1 is SGHRS and CDR2 is YFSETQ. V was pared by 3 bases and J by 2 bases, with 5 bases of the junction left unmatched. The CDR3 reads CASSSGTDPYEQYF. The CDR3, as DNA: TGCGCCAGCAGCTCCGGGACAGACCCCTACGAGCAGTACTTC.

The chain recombines TRBV11-1 with TRBJ2-5, with D possibly called TRBD1 or TRBD2 (6 bases each). Germline CDR1 is SGHAT and CDR2 is FQDESV (reference sequence). This CDR3 is built from 15 residues. V was trimmed by 2 bases and J by 5 bases, leaving 15 bases between them. The CDR3 loop is CASSLQPGGEETQYF. CDR3 DNA: TGTGCCAGCAGCTTACAGCCCGGGGGCGAGGAGACCCAGTACTTC. The entire variable domain, with the rest obtained from reference TRBV11-1 and TRBJ2-5, is as follows: EAEVAQSPRYKITEKSQAVAFWCDPISGHATLYWYRQILGQGPELLVQFQDESVVDDSQLPKDRFSAERLKGVDSTLKIQPAELGDSAMYLCASSLQPGGEETQYFGPGTRLLVL.